This T cell receptor beta chain appears in the sequencing data of a study of blood T cell repertoires in COVID-19 (dated by TCRdb to the early 2020s). At the level of the whole study: Samples covering the acute and convalescent phases of COVID-19 were provided by collaborators in the United States, Italy and Spain. HLA class I and class II types, where available, came from metadata supplied by the sample provider rather than from assay-based typing. The dataset comprised deeply sampled blood TCRbeta repertoires from subjects exposed to, actively infected with, or recovered from COVID-19. Samples came from the ongoing ImmuneRACE study (first 160 participants) plus 1,254 subjects from 6 global collaborators. A freely available public database, intended as a resource for researchers studying the immune response to SARS-CoV-2, is where the repertoires were released. The prospective study material was composed of cDNA or gDNA derived from T cells, B-cell-depleted T cells, or PBMCs. A de-identified subject ID, COVID-19 status, age in years and sex were almost always included in the sample metadata.

The research as a whole found: How much clinical and demographic metadata was included differed by source and by participant, and the metadata was provided uncurated.

TCRbeta CDR3 regions were amplified from genomic DNA by means of the immunoSEQ Assay, a bias-controlled multiplex PCR. In the paper's pipeline: The number of nucleated cells in each sample was estimated from the amplification of reference gene primers within the assay. Sequence reads were collapsed and filtered to measure the absolute abundance of every unique TCRbeta CDR3 rearrangement. For each sample, productive Simpson clonality was calculated as the square root of Simpson's diversity index over productive rearrangements. The immuneACCESS repertoire file appears here via TCRdb, limited to in-frame rearrangements. These files lack a portion of the clones; in checked studies, under half of the deficit traces to unresolved V genes, and the cause of the others is not known. V and J calls and clone size come straight from that table; D and trimming were deduced from the DNA. For this sample the table gives under 500,000 clones, of which around 87% were detected only once. Together, the top ten hold roughly 1.1% of the sample.

Participants in the prospective study were aged 18 to 89 years, lived in over 20 United States geographic areas, and enrolled through a virtual design. In the prospective study, participants were assigned to cohorts based on the clinical history participants reported in a screening survey and a study questionnaire. ImmuneRACE Cohort 3 recovered participants were defined by two consecutive negative NP/OP PCR tests, healthcare professional clearance, or symptom resolution. Each participant in the prospective study had whole blood, serum and a nasopharyngeal or oropharyngeal swab collected by mobile phlebotomists. Additional blood draws and questionnaires over an approximately 2-month period could optionally be provided by prospective study participants. Blood samples from the prospective study were shipped frozen or at room temperature prior to DNA extraction. Inclusive of the bounding cysteine and phenylalanine, the CDR3 is 15 residues long. Here the CDR3 DNA is all that survives: 45 bases in frame from base 1. Trimming takes 8 bases off V and 2 bases off J; junction bases not matched to a gene: 10. The germline V gene supplies CDR1 MDHEN and CDR2 SYDVKM.

Notes on this clone: It lacks a known antigen. No much larger clone exists at a distance of one base, and base qualities are not known.

The sequence derives from a man aged 30 to 45 who had recovered from COVID-19. Source material: PBMCs or T cells enriched from blood (not recorded which). This sequence uses TRBV28 and TRBJ2-7; the junction holds 9 bases that match TRBD1. The sequenced DNA is TGTGCCAGCTCTAAGAGGACAGGGGTGCCCTACGAGCAGTACTTC. It translates to CASSKRTGVPYEQYF.